Each of the 26 T cell receptor beta chains below was sequenced from the same sample in a study of T cells after yellow fever vaccination. MiXCR, run by TCRdb on the 5' RACE reads, gives a single entry per CDR3 protein. The profile covers over 300,000 distinct CDR3 sequences, with less than 4.5% appearing a single time and roughly a quarter taken by the ten largest. Sequenced here: PBMCs, sampled on the day of the yellow fever booster vaccination. Receptors originate from a man in his late teens or twenties who received the YFV17D yellow fever vaccine.

The chain has TRBV5-1 and TRBJ1-1, with D possibly being TRBD1 (5 bases). V was shortened by 6 bases and J by 5 bases, with 17 bases between the two germline ends. The CDR3 contains 14 residues. Germline V gene data show CDR1 as SGHRS and CDR2 as YFSETQ. The CDR3 protein is CASTQGGIQTEAFF. The DNA of the CDR3 is TGCGCCAGCACCCAGGGAGGGATTCAGACTGAAGCTTTCTTT. Drawing the rest from reference TRBV5-1 and TRBJ1-1, the complete variable domain is KAGVTQTPRYLIKTRGQQVTLSCSPISGHRSVSWYQQTPGQGLQFLFEYFSETQRNKGNFPGRFSGRQFSNSRSEMNVSTLELGDSALYLCASTQGGIQTEAFFGQGTRLTVV.

This clonotype was detected ten times or more. This chain uses TRBV20-1 with TRBJ2-2; TRBD2 agrees at 7 bases. Germline V lookup: CDR1 DFQATT, CDR2 SNEGSKA (reference sequence). Trimming cost V 3 bases and J 2 bases; bases outside gene matches: 6. The CDR3 extends over 15 amino acids. The CDR3 here is CSASVQRGNTGELFF. The CDR3 DNA sequence: TGCAGTGCTAGTGTCCAGCGGGGTAACACCGGGGAGCTGTTTTTT.

The V call is TRBV5-1, the J call TRBJ2-1; 8 nucleotides agree with TRBD1. The CDR3 is made up of 18 amino acids. Germline CDR1 SGHRS, CDR2 YFSETQ. V dropped 1 base and J dropped 8; count of bases not matched to a gene: 17. DNA of the CDR3: TGCGCCAGCAGCTTGTCCGCCTTGGACAGGGTTATTCCGGATGAGCAGTTCTTC. Amino acid sequence: CASSLSALDRVIPDEQFF.

This clonotype showed up many times. The CDR3 region is CASSPDPMRGIYGYTF. The CDR3 nucleotides read TGTGCCAGCAGCCCTGATCCCATGAGGGGAATCTATGGCTACACCTTC. The genes are TRBV7-2 and TRBJ1-2, with a possible D match to TRBD1 (5 bases). Germline CDR1 SGHTA, CDR2 FQGNSA. The CDR3 length is 16 residues. Trimming left V 5 bases short and J 4 bases short, with 20 bases between.

This clonotype was detected ten times or more. J is TRBJ1-1 and V is TRBV6-5; tentative D call: TRBD1 (5 bases). Trimming shortened V by 5 bases and J by 11 bases, and 21 bases separated the two germline ends. The CDR3 is made up of 14 amino acids. Germline assignment: CDR1 MNHEY and CDR2 SVGAGI. The CDR3 loop reads CASSPAPGNVRAFF. CDR3 DNA sequence: TGTGCCAGCAGTCCGGCACCAGGGAATGTGAGGGCTTTCTTT.

This clonotype was recorded a few times. V is TRBV12-3 or TRBV12-4 and J is TRBJ1-2; D remains unclear. Trimming pared 1 base from V and 6 bases from J, leaving 15 bases between. The CDR3 is 15 amino acids. The DNA for the CDR3 is TGTGCCAGCAGTTTAGAATTATTAGGGAGGAATGGCTACACCTTC. The encoded protein is CASSLELLGRNGYTF.

There are many counts of this clonotype. The V and J genes are TRBV3-1 and TRBJ2-1, with TRBD2 matching 8 bases. V shed 1 base and J 6 bases; nucleotides not matched to a gene: 8. Germline V gene lookup returns CDR1 LGHDT and CDR2 YNNKEL (reference sequence). The CDR3 is 16 amino acids. CDR3 DNA sequence: TGTGCCAGCAGCCAAGTACATAGCGGGGTTCGCAATGAGCAGTTCTTC. Its protein is CASSQVHSGVRNEQFF.

This clonotype was observed many times. The chain's CDR3 is CASSFTGTGGKKLFF. DNA of the CDR3: TGTGCCAGCAGCTTTACCGGGACAGGGGGTAAAAAACTGTTTTTT. This chain joins TRBV7-2 and TRBJ1-4, with TRBD1 matching over 11 bases. This CDR3 is built from 15 residues. V was pared by 3 bases and J by 9 bases, with 6 bases of the junction left unmatched. Germline V gives CDR1 SGHTA, CDR2 FQGNSA.

This clonotype was detected only a few times. V gene TRBV20-1 combines with J gene TRBJ2-5; TRBD2 aligns across 9 bases. CDR1 is DFQATT and CDR2 is SNEGSKA in the germline V gene (reference sequence). This CDR3 is 14 amino acids long. The trim removed 6 bases at V and 3 bases at J, leaving 8 bases unmatched. The chain's CDR3 is CSAIRGGAKETQYF. For the CDR3, the DNA is TGCAGTGCCATCCGCGGGGGGGCCAAAGAGACCCAGTACTTC.

The chain recombines TRBV7-2 with TRBJ1-2; D ambiguous. Germline CDR1 SGHTA, CDR2 FQGNSA. The V gene lost 0 bases and the J gene lost 0 bases, with 8 bases spanning the gap. The CDR3 loop spans 15 amino acids. As DNA, the CDR3 is TGTGCCAGCAGCTTAGCGCGGGAAACTAACTATGGCTACACCTTC. It yields the protein CASSLARETNYGYTF.

This clonotype was seen many times. This sequence joins TRBV7-7 and TRBJ2-5; a weak D match, TRBD2 (6 bases). Trimming took 5 bases from V and 2 from J, leaving 12 bases between them. Germline V gives CDR1 SSHAT, CDR2 FNYEAQ (reference sequence). This CDR3 region has 14 residues. For the CDR3, the DNA is TGTGCCAGCAGCAGGGACTTCCCTCAAGAGACCCAGTACTTC. This sequence encodes CASSRDFPQETQYF.

This clonotype was counted many times. CDR3 loop: CSAIGLAGTSTDTQYF. CDR3 DNA: TGCAGTGCTATTGGACTAGCGGGTACTAGCACAGATACGCAGTATTTT. This chain connects TRBV20-1 to TRBJ2-3, with 11 bases fitting TRBD2. V shed 4 bases, J shed 0 bases, and the junction held 6 bases outside the gene matches. The CDR3 totals 16 residues. Germline V gives CDR1 DFQATT, CDR2 SNEGSKA (reference sequence).

The chain couples TRBV6-5 to TRBJ1-6, with unresolved D. The CDR3 is made up of 14 amino acids. V was pared by 5 bases and J by 0 bases, with 5 bases between. Germline CDR1 and CDR2: MNHEY and SVGAGI. The CDR3 is CASSISSYNSPLHF. The DNA of the CDR3 is TGTGCCAGCAGTATCAGCTCCTATAATTCACCCCTCCACTTT.

In its sample, this clonotype was seen a few times. The rearrangement links TRBV6-6 to TRBJ2-3, with a weak D call TRBD2 (6 bases). The V end lost 2 bases, the J end lost 6 bases, and 24 bases lay between the germline ends. The CDR3 has 18 amino acids. Germline CDR1 MNHNY, CDR2 SVGAGI (reference sequence). CDR3 residues: CASSYQRVGGVGGDTQYF. DNA for the CDR3: TGTGCCAGCAGTTACCAGCGGGTCGGGGGAGTTGGGGGGGATACGCAGTATTTT.

This clonotype was counted between two and nine times. This sequence joins TRBV12-3 or TRBV12-4 and TRBJ1-1, with D hard to call. The V end lost 0 bases, the J end lost 6 bases, and 8 bases lay between the germline ends. The CDR3 spans 13 residues. The CDR3 bases are TGTGCCAGCAGTTTAGCTGAAATTCCTGAAGCTTTCTTT. Translating gives CASSLAEIPEAFF.

This clonotype was detected many times. The genes are TRBV7-9 and TRBJ2-7; possible D gene TRBD2, 5 bases. Trimming cost V 5 bases and J 6 bases, with 8 bases left between them. Germline-derived CDR1 and CDR2 are SEHNR and FQNEAQ (reference sequence). The CDR3 length is 11 residues. The CDR3 is CASSTGIEQYF. For the CDR3, the DNA is TGTGCCAGCAGCACCGGGATCGAGCAGTACTTC.

The table lists this clonotype with a few counts. The CDR3 sequence: CASSEGLAVPTDTQYF. In DNA, the CDR3 is TGCGCCAGCAGCGAGGGACTAGCGGTTCCCACAGATACGCAGTATTTT. The genes are TRBV5-1 and TRBJ2-3, with 11 bases matching TRBD2. The CDR3 contains 16 residues. The ends lost 4 bases at V and 2 bases at J; junction bases unmatched: 6. Germline-derived CDR1 and CDR2 are SGHRS and YFSETQ.

The DNA for the CDR3 is TGTGCCAGCAGCGTACGGGCCGGGGAGGCGGGCACTGAAGCTTTCTTT. The encoded protein is CASSVRAGEAGTEAFF. The chain couples TRBV9 to TRBJ1-1; D call uncertain. Trimming stripped 1 base from V and 4 bases from J, with 17 bases between. Germline-derived CDR1 and CDR2 are SGDLS and YYNGEE. The CDR3 extends over 16 amino acids.

This clonotype was picked up a small number of times. This chain joins TRBV18 and TRBJ1-1; TRBD1 matches at 10 bases. The CDR3 consists of 15 residues. V shed 5 bases, J shed 7 bases, and the junction held 10 bases outside the gene matches. The germline V gene encodes CDR1 KGHSH and CDR2 LQKENI. The CDR3 protein is CASSSIRDRGYEAFF. As DNA, the CDR3 is TGTGCCAGCTCATCTATCCGGGACAGGGGCTATGAAGCTTTCTTT.

This clonotype has just a few counts. V gene TRBV14 combines with J gene TRBJ2-3; D possibly uses TRBD1 or TRBD2 (6 bases each). CDR3 size: 15 residues. Germline V CDR1 and CDR2: SGHDN, FVKESK. Deletions cut 8 bases from V and 4 bases from J, with 19 bases between. The CDR3 DNA follows: TGTGCCAGCGGCAAGACTAGGGGGGTTCCAGATACGCAGTATTTT. This translates into CASGKTRGVPDTQYF.

This clonotype was seen a handful of times. The DNA of the CDR3 is TGTGCCACCAGCAGAGCACCTCAGGGGCCGCAGGAGACCCAGTACTTC. Translated, it gives CATSRAPQGPQETQYF. The genes are TRBV15 and TRBJ2-5; D possibly corresponds to TRBD1 (6 bases). The CDR3 loop spans 16 amino acids. V gave up 1 base and J gave up 5 bases, with 17 bases separating them. Germline CDR1 LNHNV, CDR2 YYDKDF (reference sequence).

The sample holds many counts of this clonotype. The chain uses TRBV4-3 and TRBJ2-7, with a possible D match to TRBD2 (5 bases). Per germline, CDR1 LGHNA and CDR2 YSLEER. This CDR3 is built from 15 residues. The V and J ends lost 1 base and 5 bases respectively, with 15 bases between them. The CDR3 spells CASSQAPSGSDEQYF. CDR3 DNA sequence: TGCGCCAGCAGCCAAGCTCCGTCGGGGTCGGACGAGCAGTACTTC.

Comment on this clonotype: It may be a read error: a sequence one base away is much more abundant. This chain joins TRBV4-2 and TRBJ2-4; tentatively, D is TRBD2 (6 bases). Per germline, CDR1 LGHNA and CDR2 YNFKEQ. This CDR3 has 16 amino acids. V lost 1 base to trimming and J lost 0 bases, with 10 bases between them. CDR3 region: CASSQVADRAKNIQYF. The CDR3 DNA is TGTGCCAGCAGCCAAGTAGCGGATCGAGCCAAAAACATTCAGTACTTC.

This clonotype was observed many times. This rearrangement joins TRBV29-1 to TRBJ2-3; TRBD2 matches at 8 bases. Per the germline V gene, CDR1 is SQVTM and CDR2 is ANQGSEA. The CDR3 spans 14 residues. Losses at the gene ends were 4 bases for V and 5 bases for J; bases not matched to a gene: 8. The CDR3 sequence: CSVVERGKGDTQYF. As DNA, the CDR3 is TGCAGCGTTGTAGAGCGGGGGAAAGGAGATACGCAGTATTTT.

This clonotype has a count of ten or more. The gene calls are TRBV11-2 and TRBJ2-3; perhaps D is TRBD1 or TRBD2 (5 bases each). Germline assignment: CDR1 SGHAT and CDR2 FQNNGV. V lost 5 bases and J lost 1, with 16 bases in between. The CDR3 length is 16 residues. The CDR3 DNA sequence: TGTGCCAGCAGCGACCGCTCACGGGGCGGCACAGATACGCAGTATTTT. It yields the protein CASSDRSRGGTDTQYF.

This clonotype was seen at least ten times. One end of the junction does not line up with germline, which may come from a read error. The chain is built from TRBV10-3 and TRBJ1-1; D remains ambiguous. Per the germline V gene, CDR1 is ENHRY and CDR2 is SYGVKD. This CDR3 spans 15 amino acids. CDR3 amino acids: CAISESIPNFQVSNF. CDR3 nucleotides: TGTGCCATCAGTGAGTCGATCCCCAATTTCCAGGTCTCTAACTTT.